The subject of this entry is one T cell receptor (beta chain). Its target is not known. This sample was included in a study of persistence of HIV-infected CD4 T cells. Background on the study: Up to roughly 180 mL blood was drawn at multiple time points; a couple of donors had single-time leukapheresis.

Germline assignment: CDR1 ENHRY and CDR2 SYGVKD. The V gene lost 0 bases and the J gene lost 7 bases, with 15 bases spanning the gap. This CDR3 comprises 15 residues. Study-level findings and limits: TCR oligoclonality correlated with proviral oligoclonality in the same sorted populations.

The libraries were made with immunoSEQ version 4 in survey mode. Template was genomic DNA at about 9.3 ng/uL, with up to 1 ug used per sample. Produced via immunoSEQ multiplex PCR; TCRdb's table is partial and in-frame only. The sample has about 40,000 clones, about four fifths seen once. Cells were stimulated with overlapping HIV-1 Gag 15-mer peptides. CD40L-negative CD69-negative CD45RO-high memory CD4+ T cells were sorted as populations depleted of antigen-responding cells. This clonotype was obtained from an adult man with HIV who was CMV-seropositive. V usage is TRBV10-3 and J usage is TRBJ1-1; tentatively, D is TRBD1 (6 bases). Sequences were derived from CD4+ T cells sorted from PBMCs after approximately 19-hour stimulation, sampled from a patient who received antiretroviral therapy. CDR3 sequence reads: CAISESGQITSEAFF. CDR3 sequence (DNA): TGTGCCATCAGTGAGTCAGGACAGATAACTAGTGAAGCTTTCTTT.